Following are 18 T cell receptor beta chains from one sample sequenced in a study of CD8 T cells in ankylosing spondylitis. TCRdb re-called the 5' RACE reads through MiXCR, storing one row per CDR3 protein. The sample lists under 200,000 distinct CDR3 sequences; roughly 10% were seen once. Sequenced input: blood, either unsorted or a sorted T cell fraction (not recorded which). The receptors come from a female donor with ankylosing spondylitis or in good health (not recorded which).

This clonotype occurred a few times. The chain carries TRBV4-3 and TRBJ2-1; 11 bases map to TRBD2. The trim removed 4 bases at V and 9 bases at J, leaving 11 bases unmatched. Germline CDR1 LGHNA, CDR2 YSLEER. This CDR3 spans 16 amino acids. CDR3 protein: CASSPTTSGRRGEQFF. The CDR3 coding sequence is TGCGCCAGCAGCCCGACAACTAGCGGGAGACGGGGTGAGCAGTTCTTC.

At least ten counts were recorded for this clonotype. The V and J genes are TRBV9 and TRBJ1-1; 12 bases agree with TRBD1. CDR3 length: 18 amino acids. V shed 5 bases and J 4 bases; nucleotides not matched to a gene: 15. Germline lookup yields CDR1 SGDLS and CDR2 YYNGEE. The CDR3 sequence is CASRPERDRGRRGTEAFF. DNA for the CDR3: TGTGCCAGCAGACCAGAACGGGACAGGGGGCGTCGGGGCACTGAAGCTTTCTTT.

Ten or more counts support this clonotype. CDR3: CSVDILGYGYTF. The CDR3 DNA sequence: TGCAGCGTTGACATCCTCGGCTATGGCTACACCTTC. The rearrangement links TRBV29-1 to TRBJ1-2; D gene uncertain. This CDR3 contains 12 residues. Germline V gene data show CDR1 as SQVTM and CDR2 as ANQGSEA. V gave up 3 bases and J gave up 4 bases, with 9 bases separating them.

The genes are TRBV6-4 and TRBJ2-1; D may be TRBD1 (6 bases). The germline gives CDR1 MRHNA, CDR2 SNTAGT. This CDR3 is 14 amino acids long. V was clipped by 2 bases and J by 5 bases, with 10 bases between them. The CDR3 sequence: CASSDPGTNNEQFF. CDR3 DNA sequence: TGTGCCAGCAGTGACCCCGGGACAAACAATGAGCAGTTCTTC.

In this sample, this clonotype turned up many times. The chain employs TRBV27 and TRBJ2-7; TRBD1 is a possible D gene (6 bases). CDR3 length equals 13 residues. Germline loops: CDR1 MNHEY, CDR2 SMNVEV (reference sequence). The V end lost 3 bases, the J end lost 3 bases, and 9 bases lay between the germline ends. CDR3 nucleotide sequence: TGTGCCAGCAGTTTGGGGACAAACTACGAGCAGTACTTC. Encoded protein: CASSLGTNYEQYF.

J is TRBJ2-3 and V is TRBV7-6; possible D gene TRBD2, 6 bases. Trimming pared 0 bases from V and 3 bases from J, leaving 13 bases between. Germline loops: CDR1 SGHVS, CDR2 FNYEAQ. CDR3 length equals 16 residues. The CDR3 spells CASSLASAGRTDTQYF. The CDR3 DNA reads as TGTGCCAGCAGCTTAGCTTCGGCGGGAAGAACAGATACGCAGTATTTT.

The V call is TRBV27, the J call TRBJ1-2; D remains unclear. CDR1 is MNHEY and CDR2 is SMNVEV in the germline V gene (reference sequence). V was shortened by 3 bases and J by 8 bases, with 10 bases between the two germline ends. The CDR3 totals 12 residues. The CDR3: CASSFPSSGYTF. CDR3 DNA sequence: TGTGCCAGCAGTTTCCCGTCGAGCGGCTACACCTTC.

The chain recombines TRBV5-1 with TRBJ2-1; 7 nucleotides match TRBD2. The V segment lost 6 bases and the J segment 9 bases; nucleotides outside the gene matches: 9. Germline V gene lookup returns CDR1 SGHRS and CDR2 YFSETQ. The CDR3 is 13 residues long. CDR3 protein: CASTGGESIEQFF. CDR3 bases: TGCGCCAGCACTGGGGGGGAGAGCATTGAGCAGTTCTTC.

This clonotype has only a few counts. The rearrangement joins TRBV6-2 or TRBV6-3 to TRBJ2-7, with 9 nucleotides matching TRBD1. With V trimmed by 0 bases and J by 3 bases, 9 bases remained unmatched. The CDR3 loop spans 17 amino acids. CDR1 and CDR2 from the germline V gene are MNHEY and SVGEGT. CDR3 DNA: TGTGCCAGCAGTTACTCGACTGTGACAGGGGGGCTCTACGAGCAGTACTTC. It yields the protein CASSYSTVTGGLYEQYF.

This clonotype came up a few times. This chain connects TRBV4-1 to TRBJ2-7; 8 positions agree with TRBD2. The CDR3 spans 15 residues. Germline assignment: CDR1 MGHRA and CDR2 YSYEKL. Trimming removed 1 base from V and 4 bases from J; junction bases left unmatched: 6. CDR3 nucleotide sequence: TGCGCCAGCAGCCAAGGGCCAGCGGGAGAGTACGAGCAGTACTTC. This encodes CASSQGPAGEYEQYF.

The chain has TRBV27 and TRBJ1-1; 9 bases map to TRBD1. V shed 7 bases and J 4 bases; nucleotides not matched to a gene: 7. Germline V CDR1 and CDR2: MNHEY, SMNVEV (reference sequence). This CDR3 has 14 amino acids. The chain's CDR3 is CASTTGGRGTEAFF. DNA of the CDR3: TGTGCCAGCACTACAGGGGGCAGAGGCACTGAAGCTTTCTTT.

A few counts support this clonotype. This chain connects TRBV7-9 to TRBJ2-3; D remains ambiguous. CDR1 SEHNR and CDR2 FQNEAQ come from the germline V gene (reference sequence). Deletions cut 2 bases from V and 2 bases from J, with 8 bases between. The CDR3 is 14 amino acids. The CDR3 coding sequence is TGTGCCAGCAGCTTACCCAGCGACACAGATACGCAGTATTTT. It is translated as CASSLPSDTDTQYF.

This clonotype was observed a handful of times. The chain links TRBV19 to TRBJ2-4, with 8 bases lining up with TRBD1. The trim removed 5 bases at V and 0 bases at J, leaving 15 bases unmatched. The CDR3 loop spans 19 amino acids. The V gene's germline CDR1 is LNHDA and CDR2 SQIVND (reference sequence). In nucleotides, the CDR3 is TGTGCCAGTAGTCTCCGGACAGGGACGCGCCCGACAGCCAAAAACATTCAGTACTTC. Its translation: CASSLRTGTRPTAKNIQYF.

This clonotype has more than one count but fewer than ten. V is TRBV27 and J is TRBJ2-2; D is undetermined. The V end was cut by 8 bases, the J end by 6 bases, with 7 bases between. Germline CDR1 and CDR2: MNHEY and SMNVEV (reference sequence). The CDR3 length is 11 residues. The CDR3 protein is CASFFAGELFF. CDR3 coding DNA: TGTGCCAGCTTCTTCGCCGGGGAGCTGTTTTTT.

This clonotype occurred many times. The chain carries TRBV20-1 and TRBJ1-1; D unclear. CDR3 length equals 15 residues. V was trimmed by 3 bases and J by 0 bases, leaving 14 bases between them. Germline V gene sequence: CDR1 DFQATT, CDR2 SNEGSKA (reference sequence). CDR3 in DNA: TGCAGTGCTAGTAAGTGGGAGGAGGTGAACACTGAAGCTTTCTTT. This translates into CSASKWEEVNTEAFF.

A word on this clonotype: Since a much larger clone is just one base distant, this may be a read error. This chain links TRBV12-3 or TRBV12-4 with TRBJ2-7, with D perhaps assigned TRBD1 or TRBD2 (5 bases each). This CDR3 region has 13 residues. The chain's CDR3 is CAGSPGTTYEQYF. CDR3 nucleotide sequence: TGTGCCGGCAGTCCTGGGACCACCTACGAGCAGTACTTC.

V and J are TRBV2 and TRBJ2-6; TRBD1 is a possible D gene (5 bases). Trimming removed 8 bases at V and 0 bases at J, with 8 bases between. The CDR3 runs to 14 residues. Per the germline V gene, CDR1 is SNHLY and CDR2 is FYNNEI. The DNA of the CDR3 is TGTGCCAGCCTGACAGACTCTGGGGCCAACGTCCTGACTTTC. Translating gives CASLTDSGANVLTF.

This chain joins TRBV9 and TRBJ2-1; D possibly corresponds to TRBD2 (6 bases). Germline CDR1 SGDLS, CDR2 YYNGEE. This CDR3 is 14 amino acids long. Trimming took 4 bases from V and 6 from J, leaving 14 bases between them. The CDR3 DNA sequence: TGTGCCAGCAGCCCTGGGGACTGGATCAATGAGCAGTTCTTC. Translation gives CASSPGDWINEQFF.